One and the same sample provided the 14 T cell receptor beta chains below, sequenced in a study of blood T cell repertoires in COVID-19. The repertoire was sequenced with immunoSEQ multiplex PCR; TCRdb's copy has only in-frame clones and lacks some. The sample includes 300,000 to 350,000 clones, approximately 88% of them seen just once. The material sequenced was PBMCs or T cells enriched from blood (not recorded which). These receptor sequences come from a man aged 30-40 years who had recovered from COVID-19.

This chain connects TRBV19 to TRBJ1-5, with D possibly matching TRBD1 (5 bases). Trimming left V 5 bases short and J 16 bases short, with 18 bases between. This CDR3 spans 12 amino acids. Germline V gene sequence: CDR1 LNHDA, CDR2 SQIVND (reference sequence). CDR3 bases: TGTGCCAGTAGTTCCTCCGGGACTCTATCACATTTT. This gives the protein CASSSSGTLSHF.

The rearrangement joins TRBV28 to TRBJ2-7; 8 bases are a match to TRBD1. The germline V gene has CDR1 MDHEN and CDR2 SYDVKM. Unmatched junction bases numbered 6, after V lost 4 bases and J lost 7 bases. This CDR3 has 13 amino acids. CDR3 region: CASSSQGAREQYF. CDR3 DNA sequence: TGTGCCAGCAGTTCTCAGGGGGCGCGGGAGCAGTACTTC. The whole variable domain, remainder taken from reference TRBV28 and TRBJ2-7, is DVKVTQSSRYLVKRTGEKVFLECVQDMDHENMFWYRQDPGLGLRLIYFSYDVKMKEKGDIPEGYSVSREKKERFSLILESASTNQTSMYLCASSSQGAREQYFGPGTRLTVT.

The rearrangement uses TRBV9 and TRBJ2-3, with TRBD1 as a possible D gene (6 bases). This CDR3 is 15 amino acids long. The germline V gene has CDR1 SGDLS and CDR2 YYNGEE. The V gene lost 4 bases and the J gene lost 2 bases, with 14 bases spanning the gap. CDR3 DNA sequence: TGTGCCAGCAGCCCACAGGGTAGGCCCACAGATACGCAGTATTTT. Translated, it gives CASSPQGRPTDTQYF.

The rearrangement joins TRBV7-2 to TRBJ2-1; possibly TRBD1 for D (5 bases). Trimming took 1 base from V and 3 from J, leaving 10 bases between them. CDR3 length: 15 residues. Germline loops: CDR1 SGHTA, CDR2 FQGNSA. CDR3 coding DNA: TGTGCCAGCAGCTTAGTAGGGGTGGTCTACAATGAGCAGTTCTTC. Encoded protein: CASSLVGVVYNEQFF.

The chain links TRBV19 to TRBJ2-1; D call uncertain. The germline gives CDR1 LNHDA, CDR2 SQIVND (reference sequence). The CDR3 has 14 residues. V was shortened by 7 bases and J by 4 bases, with 14 bases between the two germline ends. The CDR3: CASTTRGGYNEQFF. The CDR3 DNA reads as TGTGCCAGTACCACCAGAGGCGGTTACAATGAGCAGTTCTTC.

This clone was counted only a few times. V is TRBV12-5 and J is TRBJ1-1, with D uncertain. The CDR3 is 14 residues long. CDR1 is LGHNT and CDR2 is FRNRAP in the germline V gene. V lost 6 bases and J lost 1, with 12 bases in between. CDR3 coding DNA: TGTGCTAGTGGCCGAGGACGGGGGAACACTGAAGCTTTCTTT. Encoded protein: CASGRGRGNTEAFF.

CDR3 coding DNA: TGTGCCAGCAGCAAGGGCAGCTTTGCAACTAATGAAAAACTGTTTTTT. It encodes CASSKGSFATNEKLFF. V usage is TRBV21-1 and J usage is TRBJ1-4; the table's D call of TRBD1 was not tested on the DNA. TRBV21-1 is a pseudogene segment. The CDR3 extends over 16 amino acids.

J is TRBJ2-3 and V is TRBV29-1, with TRBD1 matching over 8 bases. CDR3 size: 15 residues. V dropped 4 bases and J dropped 3; count of bases not matched to a gene: 9. In germline, CDR1 is SQVTM, CDR2 ANQGSEA. CDR3 sequence (DNA): TGCAGCGTTGTCGTCTCAGGGGGCCGGACAGATACGCAGTATTTT. Its translation is CSVVVSGGRTDTQYF.

In the case of this clone: This CDR3 is also generated by other DNA sequences in the sample. V is TRBV18 and J is TRBJ2-3, with TRBD2 matching 7 bases. The CDR3 totals 15 residues. Germline V gene sequence: CDR1 KGHSH, CDR2 LQKENI. V shed 3 bases and J 2 bases; nucleotides not matched to a gene: 5. The DNA of the CDR3 is TGTGCCAGCTCACCCCCTAGCGGTTCCACAGATACGCAGTATTTT. It codes for CASSPPSGSTDTQYF.

The gene calls are TRBV4-1 and TRBJ2-3; TRBD2 matches 8 bases. The trim removed 1 base at V and 1 base at J, leaving 4 bases unmatched. This CDR3 contains 16 residues. The germline CDR1 and CDR2 sequences are MGHRA and YSYEKL. CDR3 residues: CASSQGGTRGTDTQYF. The CDR3 nucleotides read TGCGCCAGCAGCCAAGGCGGGACTAGGGGCACAGATACGCAGTATTTT.

J is TRBJ2-7 and V is TRBV2; D gene ambiguous. Germline CDR1 SNHLY, CDR2 FYNNEI. The CDR3 spans 13 residues. The germline V and J ends were trimmed by 2 bases and 4 bases, with 9 bases remaining between them. The CDR3 spells CASSERQFYEQYF. The CDR3 DNA follows: TGTGCCAGCAGTGAACGTCAGTTTTACGAGCAGTACTTC.

V gene TRBV6-5 combines with J gene TRBJ2-7, with D perhaps matching TRBD1 (6 bases). Trimming shortened V by 6 bases and J by 0 bases, and 12 bases separated the two germline ends. Looked up from germline, CDR1 is MNHEY and CDR2 is SVGAGI. The CDR3 totals 14 residues. For the CDR3, the DNA is TGTGCCAGCAGACGGACAGCGCTCTCCTACGAGCAGTACTTC. Its translation: CASRRTALSYEQYF.

The rearrangement uses TRBV29-1 and TRBJ2-3, with 7 positions matching TRBD2. V was clipped by 4 bases and J by 3 bases; unmatched bases: 4. Germline V gives CDR1 SQVTM, CDR2 ANQGSEA. The CDR3 covers 13 residues. Here the CDR3 DNA reads TGCAGCGTTGGGGGGGGAATGACAGATACGCAGTATTTT. This sequence encodes CSVGGGMTDTQYF.

This clone was seen just once. The chain couples TRBV3-1 (or the pseudogene TRBV3-2) to TRBJ2-1, with 8 bases fitting TRBD2. Trimming removed 4 bases from V and 0 bases from J; junction bases left unmatched: 14. The CDR3 totals 19 residues. Germline CDR1 LGHDT, CDR2 YNNKEL (reference sequence). DNA of the CDR3: TGTGCCAGCAGCCCCTACCGGGGGCAGCGGGGGAGCTCCTACAATGAGCAGTTCTTC. Its translation: CASSPYRGQRGSSYNEQFF.